This entry lists 9 T cell receptor beta chains sequenced from one sample in a study of blood T cell repertoires in COVID-19. The repertoire was sequenced with immunoSEQ multiplex PCR; TCRdb's copy has only in-frame clones and lacks some. The sample comprises roughly 180,000 clones, around 83% of which are singletons, and less than 3% rests with the top ten. The specimen was peripheral blood. Receptor source: a woman in her thirties with active or convalescent COVID-19.

J is TRBJ2-3 and V is TRBV5-6, with D possibly matching TRBD2 (6 bases). Germline V gives CDR1 SGHDT, CDR2 YYEEEE. There are 16 residues in the CDR3. V was pared by 0 bases and J by 6 bases, with 17 bases between. The CDR3 DNA reads TGTGCCAGCAGCTTGGAGCAGCGGGTATGGGGGGATACGCAGTATTTT. This encodes CASSLEQRVWGDTQYF.

The J gene is TRBJ2-3, the V gene TRBV11-3; the D gene is possibly TRBD2 (6 bases). V gave up 6 bases and J gave up 2 bases, with 6 bases separating them. CDR3 length equals 12 residues. The germline gives CDR1 SGHNT, CDR2 YENEEA. The CDR3 region has the DNA TGTGCCAGCAGGGGACTCACAGATACGCAGTATTTT. Translating it yields CASRGLTDTQYF.

The chain uses TRBV9 and TRBJ2-3, with 12 nucleotides matching TRBD2. With V trimmed by 3 bases and J by 9 bases, 2 bases remained unmatched. The CDR3 has 13 residues. Germline lookup yields CDR1 SGDLS and CDR2 YYNGEE. CDR3 loop: CASSDGTSGTQYF. As DNA, the CDR3 is TGTGCCAGCAGCGACGGGACTAGCGGGACGCAGTATTTT.

The chain employs TRBV19 and TRBJ2-1; 9 bases agree with TRBD2. The ends lost 8 bases at V and 5 bases at J; junction bases unmatched: 10. Germline CDR1 reads LNHDA; CDR2 reads SQIVND (reference sequence). This CDR3 is 15 amino acids long. The CDR3 DNA sequence: TGTGCCAGTGTAAGGACTAGCGCGGGACACAATGAGCAGTTCTTC. It translates to CASVRTSAGHNEQFF.

The genes are TRBV19 and TRBJ1-2; TRBD1 aligns across 11 bases. The CDR3 totals 15 residues. After removal of 6 bases from V and 4 bases from J, the junction contained 7 bases not matched to a gene. Per the germline V gene, CDR1 is LNHDA and CDR2 is SQIVND (reference sequence). CDR3 protein: CASRRGQGDSYGYTF. DNA for the CDR3: TGTGCCAGTAGGCGGGGACAGGGGGATTCCTATGGCTACACCTTC.

The chain links TRBV1 to TRBJ2-5; the table's D call of TRBD2 was not tested on the DNA. TRBV1 is termed a pseudogene. This CDR3 comprises 19 residues. The CDR3: CTSSQEKWERETVPETQYF. CDR3 nucleotide sequence: TGCACCAGCAGCCAAGAAAAATGGGAGCGGGAGACAGTTCCAGAGACCCAGTACTTC.

This clone was detected a few times. The chain uses TRBV30 and TRBJ1-5; D call uncertain. V lost 4 bases, J lost 5 bases, and 12 bases lay in between. The germline CDR1 and CDR2 sequences are GTSNPN and SVGIG (reference sequence). CDR3 length equals 13 residues. This chain's CDR3 is CAWNPSSDQPQHF. CDR3 DNA: TGTGCCTGGAATCCTTCCAGTGATCAGCCCCAGCATTTT. The variable domain in full, with the rest retrieved from reference TRBV30 and TRBJ1-5, is SQTIHQWPATLVQPVGSPLSLECTVEGTSNPNLYWYRQAAGRGLQLLFYSVGIGQISSEVPQNLSASRPQDRQFILSSKKLLLSDSGFYLCAWNPSSDQPQHFGDGTRLSIL.

The CDR3 region has the DNA TGTGCCAGCAGCCCACAGGGCGTACGCAATCAGCCCCAGCATTTT. It codes for CASSPQGVRNQPQHF. The chain has TRBV2 and TRBJ1-5; D is perhaps TRBD1 (6 bases). Trimming removed 6 bases from V and 2 bases from J, with 14 bases in between. The CDR3 sequence is 15 residues long. Looked up from germline, CDR1 is SNHLY and CDR2 is FYNNEI.

The chain is built from TRBV9 and TRBJ1-1; 7 positions match TRBD1. Germline assignment: CDR1 SGDLS and CDR2 YYNGEE. This CDR3 is 14 amino acids long. V lost 8 bases, J lost 3 bases, and 10 bases stayed unmatched. CDR3 bases: TGTGCCAGGCCCCGCACCGACAGGGACACTGAAGCTTTCTTT. Translated: CARPRTDRDTEAFF.